Presented here are 3 T cell receptor beta chains from one specimen sequenced in a study of T cell responses to AZD1222 COVID-19 vaccine (dated by TCRdb to the early 2020s). To prepare the library, the immunoSEQ multiplex PCR assay was applied. Held by TCRdb, this immuneACCESS table contains in-frame sequences only and omits some clones. Under half of the omission traces to an unresolved V gene where checked; the cause of the rest is unknown. This sample gives 140,000 or so clones in total; about 90% of them show up just once. Roughly 3% of the sample belongs to the ten largest clones. This specimen's time point label, interpreted: baseline before first vaccination. The sequencing used peripheral blood, collected on day 0 of AZD1222 vaccination. The receptors here all came from an adult in good health.

The chain carries TRBV5-6 and TRBJ1-2; D gene ambiguous. Germline V lookup: CDR1 SGHDT, CDR2 YYEEEE. The CDR3 has 13 amino acids. Trimming left V 0 bases short and J 8 bases short, with 11 bases between. The CDR3 sequence: CASSLGVPEGYTF. The CDR3 nucleotides read TGTGCCAGCAGCTTGGGGGTCCCCGAGGGCTACACCTTC.

The chain recombines TRBV6-2 or TRBV6-3 with TRBJ2-3; 13 bases are shared with TRBD2. There are 17 residues in the CDR3. J was trimmed by 2 bases and V by 0 bases; bases with no gene match: 2. From germline, CDR1 is MNHEY and CDR2 SVGEGT. DNA of the CDR3: TGTGCCAGCAGTTACTCAGGGACTAGCGGGATCACAGATACGCAGTATTTT. Translation: CASSYSGTSGITDTQYF.

The chain is built from TRBV3-1 (or the pseudogene TRBV3-2) and TRBJ1-5, with D hard to call. V was clipped by 0 bases and J by 3 bases, with 9 bases between them. The germline V gene has CDR1 LGHDT and CDR2 YNNKEL (reference sequence). The CDR3 loop spans 15 amino acids. The CDR3 region has the DNA TGTGCCAGCAGCCAAGACTTCGGGGACAATCAGCCCCAGCATTTT. It translates to CASSQDFGDNQPQHF.